The next 24 T cell receptor beta chains were all read from a single sample in a study of cytomegalovirus exposure and HLA in healthy donors. Generated by immunoSEQ multiplex PCR, the TCRdb table keeps only in-frame clones and is missing some. The sample includes about 300,000 clones, roughly 90% of them seen just once. Input material: PBMCs. These receptors were taken from a woman aged 18-35 years in good health and CMV-seronegative.

V gene TRBV11-2 combines with J gene TRBJ2-3; 11 nucleotides align to TRBD2. J was trimmed by 0 bases and V by 0 bases; bases with no gene match: 8. Germline-derived CDR1 and CDR2 are SGHAT and FQNNGV. The CDR3 is made up of 19 amino acids. In DNA form, the CDR3 reads TGTGCCAGCAGCTTAGATTGGGGACTAGCGGAGGCTAGCACAGATACGCAGTATTTT. It is translated as CASSLDWGLAEASTDTQYF.

The chain employs TRBV18 and TRBJ2-1; possibly TRBD2 for D (7 bases). Germline CDR1 and CDR2: KGHSH and LQKENI. The CDR3 consists of 13 residues. The V end lost 9 bases, the J end lost 6 bases, and 15 bases lay between the germline ends. CDR3 loop: CARWGGALNEQFF. The CDR3 nucleotides are TGTGCCAGGTGGGGGGGGGCCCTCAATGAGCAGTTCTTC.

This clone was seen only once. J is TRBJ2-1 and V is TRBV10-1; D possibly corresponds to TRBD1 (5 bases). In germline, CDR1 is WNHNN, CDR2 SYGVQD (reference sequence). V lost 6 bases and J 1 base, leaving 13 bases between the germline ends. The CDR3 sequence is 15 residues long. CDR3 in DNA: TGCGCCAGCAGCCCGGATCCAGGGTCCTACAATGAGCAGTTCTTC. Encoded protein: CASSPDPGSYNEQFF.

The chain joins TRBV9 to TRBJ2-2, with a weak D call TRBD1 (6 bases). From germline, CDR1 is SGDLS and CDR2 YYNGEE. The CDR3 has 16 residues. V gave up 0 bases and J gave up 2 bases, with 11 bases separating them. CDR3 sequence: CASSVGIGGNTGELFF. The CDR3 DNA sequence: TGTGCCAGCAGCGTAGGTATAGGGGGAAACACCGGGGAGCTGTTTTTT.

The chain recombines TRBV1 with TRBJ2-7; TRBD2 is the table's D call, not checked against the DNA. TRBV1 is labeled a pseudogene. This CDR3 spans 11 amino acids. In DNA, the CDR3 is TGCACCAGCAGCCGCGCGGCGGAGCAGTACTTC. This codes for CTSSRAAEQYF.

This rearrangement joins TRBV5-5 to TRBJ2-7, with TRBD1 as a possible D gene (5 bases). Per germline, CDR1 SGHKS and CDR2 YYEKEE (reference sequence). CDR3 length: 15 residues. V was shortened by 2 bases and J by 3 bases, with 15 bases between the two germline ends. CDR3 sequence: CASSFLGRFRYEQYF. The CDR3 bases are TGTGCCAGCAGCTTTTTGGGGCGATTCCGCTACGAGCAGTACTTC.

This clone was found a few times. The chain combines TRBV6-5 with TRBJ1-2; 9 bases are shared with TRBD1. Germline loops: CDR1 MNHEY, CDR2 SVGAGI. J gave up 5 bases and V 6 bases, and 10 bases lay outside the gene matches. This CDR3 contains 15 residues. CDR3 sequence (DNA): TGTGCCAGCAGCCTCAGTACAGGGGGCTCTTATGGCTACACCTTC. Protein: CASSLSTGGSYGYTF.

For this clone: This CDR3 is also generated by other DNA sequences in the sample. The chain combines TRBV27 with TRBJ1-1; no clear D gene. Trimming removed 7 bases at V and 4 bases at J, with 13 bases between. CDR1 is MNHEY, CDR2 SMNVEV, per germline (reference sequence). The CDR3 has 13 residues. In DNA, the CDR3 is TGTGCCAGCACCCCCCGGGTGGGCACTGAAGCTTTCTTT. Encoded protein: CASTPRVGTEAFF.

This clone has only one observation. CDR3 DNA: TGTGCCAGCAGCCGAGAGCCACGAAACATTCAGTACTTC. It encodes CASSREPRNIQYF. The chain carries TRBV5-4 and TRBJ2-4; unclear D gene. The CDR3 extends over 13 amino acids. V dropped 4 bases and J dropped 6 bases, with 11 bases sitting between them. Germline assignment: CDR1 SGHNT and CDR2 YYREEE (reference sequence). The full variable domain, in which reference TRBV5-4 and TRBJ2-4 provide the parts outside the CDR3, is ETGVTQSPTHLIKTRGQQVTLRCSSQSGHNTVSWYQQALGQGPQFIFQYYREEENGRGNFPPRFSGLQFPNYSSELNVNALELDDSALYLCASSREPRNIQYFGAGTRLSVL.

The chain is built from TRBV28 and TRBJ1-1; D not certain. V gave up 5 bases and J gave up 1 base, with 5 bases separating them. The germline gives CDR1 MDHEN, CDR2 SYDVKM. This CDR3 is 12 amino acids long. The CDR3 loop is CASSKRNTEAFF. The CDR3 coding sequence is TGTGCCAGCAGTAAGAGGAACACTGAAGCTTTCTTT.

The J gene is TRBJ2-7, the V gene TRBV11-3, with D possibly matching TRBD2 (5 bases). Germline V gene sequence: CDR1 SGHNT, CDR2 YENEEA. The CDR3 runs 13 residues. V shed 1 base and J shed 6 bases, with 10 bases lying between them. CDR3 loop: CASSLVRGSEQYF. The CDR3 DNA reads as TGTGCCAGCAGCTTAGTTCGGGGAAGCGAGCAGTACTTC. Full variable domain (remainder filled in from reference TRBV11-3 and TRBJ2-7): EAGVVQSPRYKIIEKKQPVAFWCNPISGHNTLYWYLQNLGQGPELLIRYENEEAVDDSQLPKDRFSAERLKGVDSTLKIQPAELGDSAVYLCASSLVRGSEQYFGPGTRLTVT.

V gene TRBV2 combines with J gene TRBJ2-7, with 11 bases that match TRBD2. J gave up 7 bases and V 6 bases, and 11 bases lay outside the gene matches. Germline V gene data show CDR1 as SNHLY and CDR2 as FYNNEI. This CDR3 region has 15 residues. CDR3 residues: CASSTSGSVSGEQYF. In DNA, the CDR3 is TGTGCCAGCAGCACTAGCGGGAGCGTGTCTGGAGAGCAGTACTTC.

V and J are TRBV5-6 and TRBJ2-1; D is ambiguous. This CDR3 comprises 11 residues. V lost 2 bases and J 6 bases, leaving 3 bases between the germline ends. Germline V gene sequence: CDR1 SGHDT, CDR2 YYEEEE. CDR3 DNA sequence: TGTGCCAGCAGCTTCTCCAATGAGCAGTTCTTC. This sequence encodes CASSFSNEQFF.

CDR3 DNA sequence: TGTGCCAGCCGCCGGGACAGGGGACGCTCATCCGGGGAGCTGTTTTTT. Translation: CASRRDRGRSSGELFF. The rearrangement uses TRBV2 and TRBJ2-2; TRBD1 aligns across 10 bases. V gave up 8 bases and J gave up 6 bases; unmatched junction bases: 12. Germline CDR1 is SNHLY and CDR2 is FYNNEI. This CDR3 spans 16 amino acids.

This clone was seen a few times. Here the CDR3 reads CASSYETGNSPLHF. As DNA, the CDR3 is TGTGCCAGCAGTTACGAGACAGGGAATTCACCCCTCCACTTT. The chain couples TRBV6-5 to TRBJ1-6; 7 bases agree with TRBD1. The CDR3 contains 14 residues. Germline V gene data show CDR1 as MNHEY and CDR2 as SVGAGI. V was clipped by 2 bases and J by 7 bases; unmatched bases: 2.

The rearrangement uses TRBV9 and TRBJ1-2, with 10 bases aligning to TRBD1. Germline V gives CDR1 SGDLS, CDR2 YYNGEE. J was trimmed by 6 bases and V by 6 bases; bases with no gene match: 8. This CDR3 is built from 14 residues. This CDR3 is CASTSAGTGDGYTF. As DNA, the CDR3 is TGTGCCAGCACCAGCGCCGGGACAGGGGATGGCTACACCTTC.

This chain connects TRBV9 to TRBJ2-5; 8 nucleotides match TRBD2. In germline, CDR1 is SGDLS, CDR2 YYNGEE. The V gene end was trimmed by 0 bases and the J gene end by 3 bases; junction bases not matched to a gene: 4. The CDR3 runs 15 residues. The CDR3 region has the DNA TGTGCCAGCAGCGTAGGGACACTAGCGGAAGAGACCCAGTACTTC. It specifies CASSVGTLAEETQYF.

The rearrangement links TRBV5-6 to TRBJ1-2, with a tentative D call TRBD1 (5 bases). The CDR3 has 13 residues. With 4 bases removed from V and 8 bases from J, the gap between germline ends came to 15 bases. Germline values: CDR1 SGHDT, CDR2 YYEEEE. DNA of the CDR3: TGTGCCAGCAGCCCCCGGGACTTAAGGGGCTACACCTTC. Protein sequence: CASSPRDLRGYTF.

The V and J genes are TRBV6-5 and TRBJ1-2; D perhaps matches TRBD1 (6 bases). V was shortened by 6 bases and J by 3 bases, with 11 bases between the two germline ends. This CDR3 is 13 amino acids long. CDR1 MNHEY and CDR2 SVGAGI come from the germline V gene. This chain's CDR3 is CASRPGTYYGYTF. DNA of the CDR3: TGTGCCAGCAGACCCGGGACATACTATGGCTACACCTTC.

The chain uses TRBV30 and TRBJ2-2; 8 nucleotides line up with TRBD2. The germline V gene has CDR1 GTSNPN and CDR2 SVGIG (reference sequence). The CDR3 extends over 17 amino acids. V was clipped by 1 base and J by 5 bases; unmatched bases: 12. CDR3 region: CAWSGIQRERGTGELFF. Here the CDR3 DNA reads TGTGCCTGGAGTGGGATCCAGCGGGAGCGAGGGACCGGGGAGCTGTTTTTT.

The chain is built from TRBV9 and TRBJ2-3, with TRBD2 matching 8 bases. The CDR3 has 16 amino acids. V lost 0 bases to trimming and J lost 0 bases; unmatched junction nucleotides: 3. Per the germline V gene, CDR1 is SGDLS and CDR2 is YYNGEE. This CDR3 reads CASSVVAGGSTDTQYF. The CDR3 DNA is TGTGCCAGCAGCGTAGTGGCGGGAGGAAGCACAGATACGCAGTATTTT.

The sample holds one count of this clone. This rearrangement joins TRBV4-1 to TRBJ2-7; 14 bases fit TRBD2. The V and J ends lost 0 bases and 1 base, in that order; junction bases with no gene match: 11. The length of the CDR3 is 20 residues. Germline-derived CDR1 and CDR2 are MGHRA and YSYEKL. The CDR3: CASSQELGLAGAGGSYEQYF. DNA for the CDR3: TGCGCCAGCAGCCAAGAGTTGGGACTAGCGGGAGCAGGAGGGTCCTACGAGCAGTACTTC.

The chain couples TRBV13 to TRBJ2-5; D is uncertain. This CDR3 comprises 14 residues. V lost 2 bases, J lost 1 base, and 8 bases lay in between. CDR1 is PRHDT and CDR2 is FYEKMQ in the germline V gene (reference sequence). This CDR3 is CASSLLAAQETQYF. The CDR3 DNA sequence: TGTGCCAGCAGCTTATTGGCGGCCCAAGAGACCCAGTACTTC.

The chain carries TRBV5-1 and TRBJ2-2; 11 bases are shared with TRBD1. This CDR3 region has 15 residues. Germline V CDR1 and CDR2: SGHRS, YFSETQ. V shed 4 bases, J shed 5 bases, and the junction held 4 bases outside the gene matches. Here the CDR3 reads CASSLGQGATGELFF. CDR3 in DNA: TGCGCCAGCAGCCTTGGACAGGGGGCAACCGGGGAGCTGTTTTTT.